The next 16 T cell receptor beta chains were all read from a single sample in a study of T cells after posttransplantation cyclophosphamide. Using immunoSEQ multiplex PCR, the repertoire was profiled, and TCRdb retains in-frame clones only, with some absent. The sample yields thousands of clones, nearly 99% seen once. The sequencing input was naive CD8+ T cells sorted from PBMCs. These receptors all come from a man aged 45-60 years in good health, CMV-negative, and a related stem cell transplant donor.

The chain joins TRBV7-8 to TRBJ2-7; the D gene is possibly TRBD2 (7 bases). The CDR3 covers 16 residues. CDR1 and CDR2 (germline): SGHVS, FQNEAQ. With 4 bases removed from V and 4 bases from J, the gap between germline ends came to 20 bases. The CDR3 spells CASSWGGRGRRYEQYF. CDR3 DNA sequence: TGTGCCAGCAGCTGGGGGGGGCGGGGGCGCAGATACGAGCAGTACTTC. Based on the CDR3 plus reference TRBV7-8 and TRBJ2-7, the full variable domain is GAGVSQSPRYKVAKRGQDVALRCDPISGHVSLFWYQQALGQGPEFLTYFQNEAQLDKSGLPSDRFFAERPEGSVSTLKIQRTQQEDSAVYLCASSWGGRGRRYEQYFGPGTRLTVT.

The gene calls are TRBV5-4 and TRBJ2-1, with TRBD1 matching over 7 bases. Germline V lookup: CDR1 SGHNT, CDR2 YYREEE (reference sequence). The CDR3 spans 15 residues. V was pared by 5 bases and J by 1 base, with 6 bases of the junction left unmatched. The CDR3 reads CASSQDRASYNEQFF. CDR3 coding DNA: TGTGCCAGCAGTCAAGACAGGGCGTCCTACAATGAGCAGTTCTTC.

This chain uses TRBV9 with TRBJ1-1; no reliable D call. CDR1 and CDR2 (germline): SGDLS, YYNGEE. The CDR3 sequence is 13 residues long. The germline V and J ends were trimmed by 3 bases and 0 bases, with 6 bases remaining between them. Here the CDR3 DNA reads TGTGCCAGCAGCGCCGGGATGAACACTGAAGCTTTCTTT. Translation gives CASSAGMNTEAFF.

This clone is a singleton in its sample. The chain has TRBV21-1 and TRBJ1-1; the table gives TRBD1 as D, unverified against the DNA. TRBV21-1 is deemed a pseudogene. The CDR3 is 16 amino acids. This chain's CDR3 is CASSRRRDRGNTEAFF. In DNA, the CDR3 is TGTGCCAGCAGCAGACGACGGGACAGGGGAAACACTGAAGCTTTCTTT.

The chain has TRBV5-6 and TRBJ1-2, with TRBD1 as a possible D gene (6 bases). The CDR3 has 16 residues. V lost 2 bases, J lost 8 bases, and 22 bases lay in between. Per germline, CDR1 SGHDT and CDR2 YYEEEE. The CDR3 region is CASSLMEQGVVEGYTF. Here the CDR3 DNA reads TGTGCCAGCAGCTTAATGGAACAGGGAGTTGTGGAGGGCTACACCTTC.

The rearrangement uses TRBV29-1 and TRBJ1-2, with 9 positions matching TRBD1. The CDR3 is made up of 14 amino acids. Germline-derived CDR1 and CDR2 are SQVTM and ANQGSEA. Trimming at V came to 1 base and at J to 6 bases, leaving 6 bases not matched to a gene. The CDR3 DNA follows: TGCAGCGTTGAAGGACAGGGGGGGAACGATGGCTACACCTTC. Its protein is CSVEGQGGNDGYTF.

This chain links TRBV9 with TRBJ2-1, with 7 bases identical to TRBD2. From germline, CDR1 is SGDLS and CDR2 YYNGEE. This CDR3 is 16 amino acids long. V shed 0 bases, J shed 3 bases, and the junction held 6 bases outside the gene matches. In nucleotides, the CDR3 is TGTGCCAGCAGCGTAGACATCCCTAGCGGCTACAATGAGCAGTTCTTC. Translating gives CASSVDIPSGYNEQFF.

CDR3 loop: CASSQGRGGTEAFF. DNA of the CDR3: TGTGCCAGCAGTCAAGGGAGGGGAGGTACTGAAGCTTTCTTT. J is TRBJ1-1 and V is TRBV7-2; tentatively, D is TRBD1 (5 bases). The CDR3 consists of 14 residues. Trimming cost V 6 bases and J 5 bases, with 16 bases left between them. Per germline, CDR1 SGHTA and CDR2 FQGNSA.

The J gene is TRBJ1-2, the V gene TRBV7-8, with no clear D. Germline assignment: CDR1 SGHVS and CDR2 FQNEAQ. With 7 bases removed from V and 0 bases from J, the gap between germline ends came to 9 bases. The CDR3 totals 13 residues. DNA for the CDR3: TGTGCCAGCACCGCGGATGCTAACTATGGCTACACCTTC. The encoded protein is CASTADANYGYTF.

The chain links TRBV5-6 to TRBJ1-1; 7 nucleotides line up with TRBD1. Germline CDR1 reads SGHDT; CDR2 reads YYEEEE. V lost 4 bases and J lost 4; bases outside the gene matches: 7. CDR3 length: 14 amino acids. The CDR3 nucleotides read TGTGCCAGCAGCCACGGGACAGCGATCACTGAAGCTTTCTTT. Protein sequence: CASSHGTAITEAFF.

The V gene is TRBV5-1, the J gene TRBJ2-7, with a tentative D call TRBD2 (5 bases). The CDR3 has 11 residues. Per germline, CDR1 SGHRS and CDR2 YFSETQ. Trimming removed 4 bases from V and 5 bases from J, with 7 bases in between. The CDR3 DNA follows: TGCGCCAGCAGCACGGGAAACGAGCAGTACTTC. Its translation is CASSTGNEQYF.

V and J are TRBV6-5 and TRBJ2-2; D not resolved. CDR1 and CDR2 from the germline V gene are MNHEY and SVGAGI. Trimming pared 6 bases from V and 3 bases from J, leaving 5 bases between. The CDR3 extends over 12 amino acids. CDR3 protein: CASSRHTGELFF. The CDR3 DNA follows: TGTGCCAGCAGCCGTCACACCGGGGAGCTGTTTTTT.

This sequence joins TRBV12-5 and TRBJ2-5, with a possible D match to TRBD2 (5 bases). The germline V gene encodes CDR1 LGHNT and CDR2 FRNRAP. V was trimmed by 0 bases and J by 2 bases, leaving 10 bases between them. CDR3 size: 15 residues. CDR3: CASGLVYRGQETQYF. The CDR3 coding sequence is TGTGCTAGTGGTTTGGTGTATCGGGGTCAAGAGACCCAGTACTTC.

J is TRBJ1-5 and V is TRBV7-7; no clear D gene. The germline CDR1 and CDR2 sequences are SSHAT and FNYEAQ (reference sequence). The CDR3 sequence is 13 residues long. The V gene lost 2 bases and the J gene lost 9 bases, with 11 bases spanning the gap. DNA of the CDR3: TGTGCCAGCAGCTTAATTGGAGGTGGGCCCCAGCATTTT. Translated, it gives CASSLIGGGPQHF.

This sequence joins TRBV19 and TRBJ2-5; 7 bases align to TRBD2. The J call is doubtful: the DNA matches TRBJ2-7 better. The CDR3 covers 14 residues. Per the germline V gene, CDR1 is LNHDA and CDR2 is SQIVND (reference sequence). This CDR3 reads CASSTREDAYEQYF. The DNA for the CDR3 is TGTGCCAGTAGTACTCGGGAGGACGCATACGAGCAGTACTTC.

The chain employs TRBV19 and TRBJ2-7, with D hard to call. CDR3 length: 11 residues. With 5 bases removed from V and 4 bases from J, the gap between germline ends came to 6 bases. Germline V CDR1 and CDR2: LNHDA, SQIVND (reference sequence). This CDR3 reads CASSSLYEQYF. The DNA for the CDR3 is TGTGCCAGTAGTTCCCTTTACGAGCAGTACTTC.